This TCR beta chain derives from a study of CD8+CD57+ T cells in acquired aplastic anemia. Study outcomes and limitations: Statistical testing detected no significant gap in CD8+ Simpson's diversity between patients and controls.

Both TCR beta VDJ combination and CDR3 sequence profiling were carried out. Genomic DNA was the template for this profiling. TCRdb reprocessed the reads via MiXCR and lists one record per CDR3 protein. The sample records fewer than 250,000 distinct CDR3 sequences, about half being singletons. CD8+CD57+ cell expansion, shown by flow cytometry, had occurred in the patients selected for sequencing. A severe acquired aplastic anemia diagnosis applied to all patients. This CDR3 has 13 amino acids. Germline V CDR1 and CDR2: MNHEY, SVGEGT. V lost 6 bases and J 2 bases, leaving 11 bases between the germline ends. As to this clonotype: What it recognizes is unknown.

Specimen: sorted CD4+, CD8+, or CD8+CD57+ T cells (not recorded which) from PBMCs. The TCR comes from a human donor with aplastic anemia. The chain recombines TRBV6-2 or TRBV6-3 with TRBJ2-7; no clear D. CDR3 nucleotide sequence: TGTGCCAGCAGGGGTGACACTACCTACGAGCAGTACTTC. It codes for CASRGDTTYEQYF.